A single sample gave rise to the 29 T cell receptor beta chains below, sequenced in a study of T cells in women clearing cervical HPV infection. Sequenced by immunoSEQ multiplex PCR; TCRdb stores in-frame clones only, minus some. The sample has 36,000 or so clones, and its top ten clones hold more than 7%. Source material: blood buffy coat. The receptors come from a woman aged 18 to 75 with a cervical HPV16 infection that either progressed to CIN3+ or cleared (not recorded which).

About this clone itself: The read finishes 3 residues shy of the CDR3 end, and the germline J gene is used to complete it. J is TRBJ1-1 and V is TRBV10-2, with 8 bases that match TRBD1. Trimming cost V 2 bases and J 2 bases; bases outside gene matches: 4. CDR3 length equals 15 residues. The germline CDR1 and CDR2 sequences are WSHSY and SAAADI. The CDR3 sequence: CASSEIQGENTEAFF. Incomplete CDR3 DNA: TGCGCCAGCAGTGAGATACAGGGGGAAAACACTGAA.

Comments on this clone: The junction departs from germline at one end; a sequencing error may be responsible. The part of the CDR3 DNA that was read is TGCGCCAGCAGCCCCTTACCAGGGCCAGACACAGATACG. Translating it yields CASSPLPGPDTDT. The entire CDR3 sequence reads CASSPLPGPDTDTQYF. This chain joins TRBV4-2 and TRBJ2-3, with D possibly TRBD1 on 5 matching bases. Coverage ceases 3 residues before the CDR3 finishes, and the germline J gene fills in the end. The length of the CDR3 is 16 residues. Germline CDR1 is LGHNA and CDR2 is YNFKEQ.

Worth noting for this clone: The read ends 3 residues early relative to the CDR3; the germline J gene fills the gap. The chain is built from TRBV2 and TRBJ1-4; D unresolved. This CDR3 spans 13 amino acids. The ends were cut back, 4 bases at V and 8 bases at J, with 11 bases in the middle. CDR1 is SNHLY and CDR2 is FYNNEI in the germline V gene. CDR3 sequence: CASSARSGEKLFF. CDR3 bases read: TGTGCCAGCAGTGCGCGCTCCGGGGAAAAA.

Comments on this clone: Read coverage stops 3 residues before the CDR3 terminus; the germline J gene supplies the remainder. The chain has TRBV5-1 and TRBJ2-2, with D maybe TRBD2 (6 bases). Trimming removed 5 bases at V and 1 base at J, with 12 bases between. In germline, CDR1 is SGHRS, CDR2 YFSETQ. CDR3 length: 15 residues. The CDR3 sequence: CASRSGTLNTGELFF. The covered CDR3 bases are TGCGCCAGCAGATCCGGGACTTTGAACACCGGGGAG. Full variable domain (missing parts from reference TRBV5-1 and TRBJ2-2): KAGVTQTPRYLIKTRGQQVTLSCSPISGHRSVSWYQQTPGQGLQFLFEYFSETQRNKGNFPGRFSGRQFSNSRSEMNVSTLELGDSALYLCASRSGTLNTGELFFGEGSRLTVL.

Remarks on this clone: Sequencing ends 3 residues short of the CDR3 end; the germline J gene provides the rest. The chain carries TRBV7-9 and TRBJ1-2; perhaps TRBD1 as D (5 bases). Trimming took off 2 bases at V and 3 bases at J, with 10 bases between the two ends. CDR1 is SEHNR and CDR2 is FQNEAQ in the germline V gene (reference sequence). The CDR3 sequence is 14 residues long. CDR3: CASSLRTTDYGYTF. The DNA read from the CDR3 is TGTGCCAGCAGCTTACGGACAACGGACTATGGC. The complete variable domain, with remaining parts taken from reference TRBV7-9 and TRBJ1-2, reads DTGVSQNPRHKITKRGQNVTFRCDPISEHNRLYWYRQTLGQGPEFLTYFQNEAQLEKSRLLSDRFSAERPKGSFSTLEIQRTEQGDSAMYLCASSLRTTDYGYTFGSGTRLTVV.

As regards this clone: Its ends do not fully match the called genes, so a read error is possible. The CDR3 end is not reached by the read, which stops 3 residues before it; the germline J gene fills it in. The chain carries TRBV4-2 and TRBJ1-5, with D possibly being TRBD1 (5 bases). The CDR3 covers 17 residues. CDR1 is LGHNA and CDR2 is YNFKEQ in the germline V gene. CDR3 DNA (partial): TGCGCCAGCAGCCAAGAGGTCAGCCAGGGTGGCAATCAGCCC. This gives the protein CASSQEVSQGGNQP. The whole CDR3 protein reads CASSQEVSQGGNQPQHF.

In regard to this clone: A junction boundary mismatches the germline segment, possibly from a read error. The read falls 3 residues short of the CDR3 end, and the missing part is taken from the germline J gene. The J gene is TRBJ2-2, the V gene TRBV6-1; D could derive from TRBD1 or TRBD2 (6 bases each). Germline CDR1 and CDR2: MNHNS and SASEGT. The CDR3 contains 14 residues. Incomplete CDR3 DNA: TGTGCCAGCAGGGAAGGGGGGCAAACCGGGGAG. Its protein is CASREGGQTGE. The entire CDR3 reads CASREGGQTGELFF.

In regard to this clone: The DNA ends 3 residues before the CDR3 does, and the rest of the CDR3 is filled in from the germline J gene. V and J are TRBV19 and TRBJ1-1, with TRBD1 as a possible D gene (5 bases). Germline V CDR1 and CDR2: LNHDA, SQIVND (reference sequence). This CDR3 comprises 19 residues. The CDR3 sequence: CASTLLRLAGGSHQETAFF. The sequenced part of the CDR3 DNA is TGTGCCAGTACCTTATTACGACTAGCGGGGGGGAGTCACCAAGAGACA.

Comment on this clone: The read falls 3 residues short of the CDR3 end, and the missing part is taken from the germline J gene. J is TRBJ1-1 and V is TRBV20-1; 8 positions match TRBD1. The CDR3 extends over 15 amino acids. V shed 2 bases and J 4 bases; nucleotides not matched to a gene: 9. Germline V gene data show CDR1 as DFQATT and CDR2 as SNEGSKA (reference sequence). CDR3 DNA (partial): TGCAGTGCTAGAACAGGGGGGGGATTGGGCACTGAA. Amino acids: CSARTGGGLGTE. The full CDR3 sequence reads CSARTGGGLGTEAFF.

Notes on this clone: The CDR3 end is not reached by the read, which stops 3 residues before it; the germline J gene fills it in. V and J are TRBV18 and TRBJ2-3, with 7 positions matching TRBD1. Looked up from germline, CDR1 is KGHSH and CDR2 is LQKENI. The CDR3 has 14 residues. The CDR3 sequence: CASSPTGINQPQYF. The CDR3 DNA, read in part, is TGTGCCAGCTCACCGACAGGGATCAATCAGCCG.

Remarks on this clone: The missing CDR3 end, 3 residues past where the read stops, is filled in from the germline J gene. This sequence joins TRBV7-2 and TRBJ2-5; D is possibly TRBD1 (6 bases). Germline values: CDR1 SGHTA, CDR2 FQGNSA. Trimming left V 4 bases short and J 6 bases short, with 12 bases between. The CDR3 loop spans 13 amino acids. The DNA read from the CDR3 is TGTGCCAGCAGCTCCCGGGACAAGAAGACC. Protein product: CASSSRDKKT. The full-length CDR3 reads as CASSSRDKKTQYF.

In the case of this clone: The CDR3 extends 3 residues past the end of the read, so its final part is completed from the germline J gene. The chain combines TRBV7-2 with TRBJ2-7, with 8 positions matching TRBD1. The V gene end was trimmed by 5 bases and the J gene end by 3 bases; junction bases not matched to a gene: 9. Germline lookup yields CDR1 SGHTA and CDR2 FQGNSA. The CDR3 length is 15 residues. CDR3: CASSRDRGVRYEQYF. CDR3 DNA, as far as it was read: TGTGCCAGCAGCCGAGACAGGGGCGTTCGCTACGAG.

About this clone itself: Sequencing ends 3 residues short of the CDR3 end; the germline J gene provides the rest. The chain combines TRBV18 with TRBJ1-2, with a weak D call TRBD1 (6 bases). CDR3 length: 13 amino acids. CDR1 KGHSH and CDR2 LQKENI come from the germline V gene. The covered CDR3 bases are TGTGCCAGCTCACGGGGACAAGGCTACGAC. It codes for CASSRGQGYD. The CDR3, in full, reads CASSRGQGYDYTF.

For this clone: Read sequence stops 3 residues before the CDR3 end, and the germline J gene provides the missing end. This specimen includes other DNA sequences encoding the same CDR3. This sequence joins TRBV10-3 and TRBJ1-2, with D uncertain. This CDR3 has 15 residues. Germline CDR1 and CDR2: ENHRY and SYGVKD. V was clipped by 0 bases and J by 1 base, with 9 bases between them. The DNA read from the CDR3 is TGTGCCATCAGTGAGTCCCCCGGGTATAACTATGGC. Encoded protein: CAISESPGYNYG. From start to end, the CDR3 is CAISESPGYNYGYTF.

On this clone: The sequenced fragment ends 3 residues before the CDR3 boundary, so the rest is inferred from the germline J gene. J is TRBJ2-1 and V is TRBV20-1, with 7 bases fitting TRBD2. The CDR3 is made up of 16 amino acids. The germline CDR1 and CDR2 sequences are DFQATT and SNEGSKA (reference sequence). After removal of 6 bases from V and 0 bases from J, the junction contained 11 bases not matched to a gene. CDR3 DNA (partial): TGCAGTGCAACTGGCGCGGGAGTTAGCTCCTACAATGAG. This sequence encodes CSATGAGVSSYNE. The CDR3 in full is CSATGAGVSSYNEQFF.

As regards this clone: Read sequence stops 3 residues before the CDR3 end, and the germline J gene provides the missing end. V is TRBV2 and J is TRBJ2-7; TRBD1 matches 8 bases. Trimming at V came to 5 bases and at J to 5 bases, leaving 8 bases not matched to a gene. Germline V gene data show CDR1 as SNHLY and CDR2 as FYNNEI. The CDR3 sequence is 14 residues long. CDR3 protein: CASSIRTGMHEQYF. The sequenced part of the CDR3 DNA is TGTGCCAGCAGTATTCGGACAGGGATGCACGAG.

A remark on this clone: The read falls 3 residues short of the CDR3 end, and the missing part is taken from the germline J gene. The rearrangement links TRBV5-1 to TRBJ2-3; 8 positions agree with TRBD1. CDR1 is SGHRS and CDR2 is YFSETQ in the germline V gene. This CDR3 has 14 residues. The CDR3 bases that were read are TGCGCCAGCAGCGGAGGGACAGGAGGACAGACG. This sequence encodes CASSGGTGGQT. The entire CDR3 protein is CASSGGTGGQTQYF.

The CDR3 loop reads CASSLTGEDTQYF. The DNA read from the CDR3 is TGCGCCAGCAGCTTGACAGGGGAGGATACG. The chain has TRBV5-1 and TRBJ2-3; 7 bases are a match to TRBD1. The read ends 3 residues before the CDR3 terminus; that terminus is restored from the germline J gene. J was trimmed by 6 bases and V by 1 base; bases with no gene match: 2. Looked up from germline, CDR1 is SGHRS and CDR2 is YFSETQ. The CDR3 loop spans 13 amino acids. Looking up the rest from reference TRBV5-1 and TRBJ2-3 gives the full variable domain: KAGVTQTPRYLIKTRGQQVTLSCSPISGHRSVSWYQQTPGQGLQFLFEYFSETQRNKGNFPGRFSGRQFSNSRSEMNVSTLELGDSALYLCASSLTGEDTQYFGPGTRLTVL.

On this clone itself: The read finishes 3 residues shy of the CDR3 end, and the germline J gene is used to complete it. The chain combines TRBV5-1 with TRBJ2-7, with 7 bases fitting TRBD1. The CDR3 has 14 residues. V was clipped by 1 base and J by 6 bases; unmatched bases: 7. Per the germline V gene, CDR1 is SGHRS and CDR2 is YFSETQ. Incomplete CDR3 DNA: TGCGCCAGCAGCTTGTCGCAGGGGGTGGTCGAG. This codes for CASSLSQGVVE. The whole CDR3 sequence reads CASSLSQGVVEQYF.

A word on this clone: The read terminates 3 residues ahead of where the CDR3 ends, so the germline J gene completes it. This chain links TRBV27 with TRBJ2-7, with D possibly being TRBD1 (6 bases). Trimming shortened V by 4 bases and J by 3 bases, and 13 bases separated the two germline ends. The CDR3 contains 14 residues. Germline CDR1 is MNHEY and CDR2 is SMNVEV (reference sequence). Incomplete CDR3 DNA: TGTGCCAGCAGTTCCCAGGGGACCTTCTACGAG. Its translation is CASSSQGTFYE. The entire CDR3 protein reads CASSSQGTFYEQYF.

Details on this clone: The read comes to an end 3 residues before the CDR3 does, leaving the germline J gene to fill in the end. The chain has TRBV7-9 and TRBJ1-2; 7 bases are a match to TRBD1. Germline CDR1 SEHNR, CDR2 FQNEAQ (reference sequence). V gave up 1 base and J gave up 5 bases; unmatched junction bases: 4. This CDR3 is 14 amino acids long. The DNA read from the CDR3 is TGTGCCAGCAGCTTAGGACAGGGAGATTATGGC. It specifies CASSLGQGDYG. The CDR3 in full is CASSLGQGDYGYTF.

Measured by frequency, this clone is medium-sized. Incomplete CDR3 DNA: TGTGCCAGCAGCCAATGGATTGGACCGTTCAGCTCTCGGGGGAGCAATCAGCCC. Its protein is CASSQWIGPFSSRGSNQP. In full, the CDR3 is CASSQWIGPFSSRGSNQPQHF. The chain joins TRBV4-2 to TRBJ1-5, with D perhaps matching TRBD1 (5 bases). The CDR3 end falls 3 residues outside the read, so it is completed with the germline J gene. The germline V and J ends were trimmed by 2 bases and 1 base, with 27 bases remaining between them. The CDR3 length is 21 residues. Germline V gene data show CDR1 as LGHNA and CDR2 as YNFKEQ.

Comment on this clone: The CDR3 end falls 3 residues outside the read, so it is completed with the germline J gene. This sequence joins TRBV10-2 and TRBJ2-1; D call uncertain. Germline V gene data show CDR1 as WSHSY and CDR2 as SAAADI. The CDR3 sequence is 15 residues long. The germline V and J ends were trimmed by 2 bases and 2 bases, with 10 bases remaining between them. The CDR3 here is CASSEGLPTYNEQFF. The sequenced CDR3 bases are TGCGCCAGCAGTGAGGGGCTCCCTACCTACAATGAG.

As to this clone: The CDR3 goes on 3 residues after the read ends, and that part is filled in from the germline J gene. The chain uses TRBV4-1 and TRBJ1-1, with D perhaps TRBD1 (6 bases). CDR1 and CDR2 (germline): MGHRA, YSYEKL. Between the trimmed V and J ends, which lost 7 bases and 1 base, there was a span of 16 bases. The CDR3 is made up of 15 amino acids. The sequenced part of the CDR3 DNA is TGCGCCAGCATCCCCAGGGGTACGGGGAACACTGAA. Translated: CASIPRGTGNTE. The full-length CDR3 reads as CASIPRGTGNTEAFF.

Note on this clone: With the read ending 3 residues before the CDR3 end, the germline J gene is used to fill in that end. This chain links TRBV7-9 with TRBJ1-6, with D uncertain. This CDR3 contains 13 residues. Germline lookup yields CDR1 SEHNR and CDR2 FQNEAQ (reference sequence). Trimming pared 1 base from V and 7 bases from J, leaving 5 bases between. The CDR3 DNA, read in part, is TGTGCCAGCAGCTTAGTGAGGAATTCACCC. Translation: CASSLVRNSP. In full, the CDR3 reads CASSLVRNSPLHF.

Details on this clone: The CDR3 end falls 3 residues outside the read, so it is completed with the germline J gene. The chain employs TRBV2 and TRBJ1-5; D unclear. The CDR3 extends over 15 amino acids. V lost 4 bases and J lost 6, with 16 bases in between. Germline CDR1 is SNHLY and CDR2 is FYNNEI. The covered CDR3 bases are TGTGCCAGCAGTGGTAGCGCAGTCCGGGGTCAGCCC. Protein: CASSGSAVRGQP. The CDR3 in its entirety is CASSGSAVRGQPQHF.

CDR3 protein: CASSLFIPQGGGTDTQYF. CDR3 DNA, as far as it was read: TGTGCCAGCAGCTTATTCATCCCCCAGGGAGGAGGCACAGATACG. The rearrangement joins TRBV7-6 to TRBJ2-3; a possible D gene is TRBD2 (6 bases). The CDR3 goes on 3 residues after the read ends, and that part is filled in from the germline J gene. V was pared by 2 bases and J by 1 base, with 19 bases between. CDR3 length: 18 residues. Germline CDR1 and CDR2: SGHVS and FNYEAQ.

For this clone: The read ends 3 residues shy of where the CDR3 ends; the end is completed using the germline J gene. The chain recombines TRBV2 with TRBJ2-2; the D gene is possibly TRBD2 (5 bases). Germline V gene sequence: CDR1 SNHLY, CDR2 FYNNEI. Trimming pared 8 bases from V and 1 base from J, leaving 23 bases between. There are 18 residues in the CDR3. The DNA read from the CDR3 is TGTGCCAGCGGCGGACCGGGGTCAGGCCGCAAGAACACCGGGGAG. Its protein product is CASGGPGSGRKNTGE. In full, the CDR3 is CASGGPGSGRKNTGELFF.

A word on this clone: The missing CDR3 end, 3 residues past where the read stops, is filled in from the germline J gene. This chain links TRBV30 with TRBJ1-5, with 7 bases identical to TRBD1. CDR3 length: 15 residues. The germline gives CDR1 GTSNPN, CDR2 SVGIG (reference sequence). With V trimmed by 3 bases and J by 1 base, 6 bases remained unmatched. Incomplete CDR3 DNA: TGTGCCTGGAGGAACCAGGGGGGAAGCAATCAGCCC. Protein product: CAWRNQGGSNQP. The whole CDR3 is CAWRNQGGSNQPQHF.